Each of the 14 T cell receptor beta chains below was sequenced from the same sample in a study of shared clonotypes between healthy human individuals. Only CD45RO-negative cells positively selected for CCR7 counted as naive CD8 cells, so terminally differentiated effector memory CD45RA+ cells were excluded. This table comes from immunoSEQ multiplex PCR, and its TCRdb copy is limited to in-frame clones, with some not included. The data show about 2.2 million clones, with around 93% seen just once and around 1.8% held by the top ten. Sequenced sample: naive CD8+ T cells from PBMCs. Every receptor here comes from a man aged 18 to 29 in good health. Some clones in this sample may be carry-over from other donors' samples.

The V call is TRBV11-2, the J call TRBJ2-7, with TRBD2 matching over 11 bases. V dropped 5 bases and J dropped 2; count of bases not matched to a gene: 8. There are 16 residues in the CDR3. CDR1 SGHAT and CDR2 FQNNGV come from the germline V gene. Here the CDR3 DNA reads TGTGCCAGCAGCAAAGGACTAGCGGGCGGAGCCTACGAGCAGTACTTC. It yields the protein CASSKGLAGGAYEQYF.

V usage is TRBV5-8 and J usage is TRBJ2-7; D may correspond to TRBD1 or TRBD2 (5 bases each). V was pared by 0 bases and J by 5 bases, with 12 bases between. Germline CDR1 SGHTS, CDR2 YDEGEE. This CDR3 contains 14 residues. The CDR3 sequence: CASSLANRRNEQYF. CDR3 bases: TGTGCCAGCAGCTTGGCCAACAGGAGGAACGAGCAGTACTTC.

On this clone: The sample has other DNA sequences that encode this CDR3 too. The chain is built from TRBV7-9 and TRBJ2-7, with D tentatively TRBD1 (6 bases). CDR1 SEHNR and CDR2 FQNEAQ come from the germline V gene (reference sequence). V was clipped by 5 bases and J by 4 bases, with 9 bases between them. CDR3 length equals 12 residues. The DNA of the CDR3 is TGTGCCAGCAGCCCAAGGGGGTACGAGCAGTACTTC. It is translated as CASSPRGYEQYF.

The CDR3 loop is CASSLASEQYF. CDR3 nucleotides: TGTGCCAGCAGCTTGGCATCCGAGCAGTACTTC. The V call is TRBV5-8, the J call TRBJ2-7; no firm D call. The CDR3 has 11 amino acids. V was shortened by 0 bases and J by 6 bases, with 4 bases between the two germline ends. Germline CDR1 reads SGHTS; CDR2 reads YDEGEE. Variable domain in full (rest from reference TRBV5-8 and TRBJ2-7): EAGVTQSPTHLIKTRGQQATLRCSPISGHTSVYWYQQALGLGLQFLLWYDEGEERNRGNFPPRFSGRQFPNYSSELNVNALELEDSALYLCASSLASEQYFGPGTRLTVT.

This chain uses TRBV27 with TRBJ1-1; TRBD1 agrees at 8 bases. V shed 6 bases and J 4 bases; nucleotides not matched to a gene: 7. This CDR3 is built from 14 residues. Germline V gene sequence: CDR1 MNHEY, CDR2 SMNVEV (reference sequence). Here the CDR3 reads CASSIGQGPTEAFF. CDR3 DNA sequence: TGTGCCAGCAGCATAGGACAGGGTCCCACTGAAGCTTTCTTT.

In regard to this clone: The DNA is left out, because the CDR3 cannot be placed on it with certainty; the CDR3 is given as TCRdb lists it. The chain combines TRBV30 with TRBJ2-7. The CDR3 numbers 13 amino acids, ends counted. CDR1 is GTSNPN, CDR2 SVGIG, per germline (reference sequence). The CDR3 reads CAWSVGPGTEGGF.

V usage is TRBV9 and J usage is TRBJ1-1; D might be TRBD1 (6 bases). The CDR3 consists of 14 residues. Trimming cost V 0 bases and J 4 bases, with 10 bases left between them. Per the germline V gene, CDR1 is SGDLS and CDR2 is YYNGEE. The CDR3 region is CASSVVGQRTEAFF. CDR3 sequence (DNA): TGTGCCAGCAGCGTAGTGGGACAACGCACTGAAGCTTTCTTT.

A remark on this clone: The same CDR3 can be traced to other DNA sequences in this sample. The chain has TRBV6-5 and TRBJ2-7; 8 bases match TRBD1. The germline gives CDR1 MNHEY, CDR2 SVGAGI. This CDR3 is built from 14 residues. The junction had 4 bases not matched to a gene; V was cut back by 6 bases and J by 0 bases. In DNA, the CDR3 is TGTGCCAGCAGCCCCGGACAGGGCTCCTACGAGCAGTACTTC. Its protein is CASSPGQGSYEQYF.

The rearrangement uses TRBV5-8 and TRBJ1-2; D call uncertain. The CDR3 spans 11 residues. Trimming took 1 base from V and 14 from J, leaving 12 bases between them. CDR1 is SGHTS, CDR2 YDEGEE, per germline. CDR3 residues: CASSLSYLGTF. For the CDR3, the DNA is TGTGCCAGCAGCTTGTCGTATTTAGGGACCTTC.

This chain connects TRBV27 to TRBJ2-3; TRBD1 agrees at 7 bases. The germline CDR1 and CDR2 sequences are MNHEY and SMNVEV (reference sequence). CDR3 size: 15 residues. V dropped 7 bases and J dropped 0; count of bases not matched to a gene: 7. For the CDR3, the DNA is TGTGCCAGCACTCCGGGACAGACAAGCACAGATACGCAGTATTTT. This encodes CASTPGQTSTDTQYF.

A word on this clone: The identical CDR3 is also encoded by other nucleotide sequences in the sample. The chain links TRBV7-9 to TRBJ2-3, with 11 bases fitting TRBD2. The V gene end was trimmed by 5 bases and the J gene end by 0 bases; junction bases not matched to a gene: 4. Germline values: CDR1 SEHNR, CDR2 FQNEAQ (reference sequence). There are 16 residues in the CDR3. CDR3 coding DNA: TGTGCCAGCAGCGGAGGGACTAGCGGAAGCACAGATACGCAGTATTTT. It encodes CASSGGTSGSTDTQYF.

The rearrangement joins TRBV7-6 to TRBJ2-7; no firm D call. There are 15 residues in the CDR3. V lost 1 base and J lost 3, with 13 bases in between. CDR1 and CDR2 from the germline V gene are SGHVS and FNYEAQ. Written as DNA, the CDR3 is TGTGCCAGCAGCTTAGTCGGTGTCGGAGACTACGAGCAGTACTTC. It yields the protein CASSLVGVGDYEQYF.

CDR3 sequence: CASSEYFGEQYF. In DNA form, the CDR3 reads TGTGCCAGCAGTGAATATTTCGGCGAGCAGTACTTC. The V and J genes are TRBV25-1 and TRBJ2-7; D ambiguous. Germline CDR1 is MGHDK and CDR2 is SYGVNS. The CDR3 covers 12 residues. Trimming cost V 0 bases and J 6 bases, with 6 bases left between them.

This clone showed up just once. CDR3 sequence: CASSHRLGTSGGDGRDNEQFF. The CDR3 region has the DNA TGTGCCAGCAGCCATAGATTAGGGACTAGCGGAGGGGACGGGCGGGACAATGAGCAGTTCTTC. V and J are TRBV9 and TRBJ2-1; 11 bases fit TRBD2. Germline V gives CDR1 SGDLS, CDR2 YYNGEE. Trimming removed 4 bases from V and 5 bases from J; junction bases left unmatched: 23. The CDR3 runs to 21 residues.